The present TCR beta chain was sequenced within a study of T cells in Graves' hyperthyroidism and ophthalmopathy. Template material for amplifying TCR beta CDR3 regions consisted of RNA transcripts. Researchers ran a first-round RT-PCR on the TCR CDR3 using the HTBI primer set. TCRdb re-derived calls from the multiplex PCR reads in MiXCR, one entry per CDR3 protein. This sample has about 290,000 distinct CDR3 sequences, with about 14% found just once. The CDR3 loop spans 13 amino acids. Trimming cost V 4 bases and J 2 bases, with 9 bases left between them. Germline V gene lookup returns CDR1 ENHRY and CDR2 SYGVKD. This clonotype was counted ten times or more. Progressors' blood was drawn at hyperthyroidism diagnosis, before ophthalmopathy symptoms.

This sequence originates from a woman aged 30 to 39 with Graves' hyperthyroidism that later progressed to Graves' ophthalmopathy. The chain carries TRBV10-3 and TRBJ2-7; D is uncertain. Sequencing was done on a sample of blood. The CDR3 loop reads CAISVSRTYEQYF. CDR3 DNA: TGTGCCATCAGTGTCTCGAGAACCTACGAGCAGTACTTC.